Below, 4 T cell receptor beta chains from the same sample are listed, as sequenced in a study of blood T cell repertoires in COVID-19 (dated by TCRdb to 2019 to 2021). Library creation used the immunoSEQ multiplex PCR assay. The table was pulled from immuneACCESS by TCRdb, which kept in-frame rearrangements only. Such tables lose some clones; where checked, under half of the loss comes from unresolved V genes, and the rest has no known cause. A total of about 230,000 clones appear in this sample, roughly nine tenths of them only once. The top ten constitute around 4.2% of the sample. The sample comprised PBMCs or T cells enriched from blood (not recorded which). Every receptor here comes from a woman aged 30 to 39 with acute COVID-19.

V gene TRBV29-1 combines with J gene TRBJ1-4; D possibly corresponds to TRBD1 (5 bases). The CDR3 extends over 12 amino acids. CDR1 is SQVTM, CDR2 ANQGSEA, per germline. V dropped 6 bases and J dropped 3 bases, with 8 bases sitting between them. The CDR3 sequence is CSVLTANEKLFF. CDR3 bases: TGCAGCGTGTTGACAGCTAATGAAAAACTGTTTTTT.

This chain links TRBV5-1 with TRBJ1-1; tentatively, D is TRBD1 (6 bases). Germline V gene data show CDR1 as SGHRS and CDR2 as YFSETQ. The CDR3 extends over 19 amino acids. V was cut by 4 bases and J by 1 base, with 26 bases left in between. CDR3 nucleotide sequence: TGCGCCAGCAGCCCACTACATCTTAGAGCGGGGGCATCGAACACTGAAGCTTTCTTT. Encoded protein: CASSPLHLRAGASNTEAFF.

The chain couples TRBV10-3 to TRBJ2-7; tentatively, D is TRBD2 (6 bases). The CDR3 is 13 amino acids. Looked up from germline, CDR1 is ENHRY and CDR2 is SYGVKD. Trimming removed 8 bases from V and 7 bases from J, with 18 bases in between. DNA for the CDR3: TGTGCCATCGGGTCCCGGGACTCGGGAGAGCAGTACTTC. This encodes CAIGSRDSGEQYF.

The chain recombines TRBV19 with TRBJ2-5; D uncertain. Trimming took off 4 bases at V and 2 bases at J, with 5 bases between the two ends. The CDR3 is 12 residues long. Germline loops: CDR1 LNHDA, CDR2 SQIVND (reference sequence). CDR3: CASSTGQETQYF. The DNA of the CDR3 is TGTGCCAGTAGTACCGGGCAAGAGACCCAGTACTTC.